What follows describes a single T cell receptor beta chain. It lacks a known antigen. No per-base quality is available; no much larger clone lies one base away. The CDR3 has 13 amino acids, counting the end cysteine and phenylalanine. The retained sequence is limited to the CDR3, 39 bases, with the frame set at the first base. CDR1 and CDR2, per the germline V gene (reference sequence), are LNHDA and SQIVND. Trimming leaves V shorter by 8 bases and J shorter by 1 base, with the junction holding 1 base beyond the gene matches. This record comes from a study of cytomegalovirus exposure and HLA in healthy donors (dated 2017 in TCRdb). In the study overall: An earlier analysis of 550 to 700 of the donors reported 250 to 350 Gb of sequence data and roughly 110 million unique TCR beta sequences from some 180 million T cells. Alongside the repertoire data, information on donor age, sex, ethnicity and CMV serostatus was compiled. An earlier analysis of 587 of the donors used high-throughput TCR beta sequencing to judge whether each TCR beta V gene segment behaved as functional or pseudogenic. Both class I and class II loci were covered by HLA typing, at four-digit resolution. Typing coverage differed by locus: A, B, C, DRB1 and DQB1 were typed in about 620-630 donors, DQA1 in roughly 500, DPA1 in some 600, and DPB1 in just under 490. Several DR-DQ haplotypes were treated as single units for association and clustering because of strong linkage in the cohort. In a later genetic analysis, genome-wide SNP genotypes for about 55% of the roughly 700 donors were used, and that subset was treated as a discovery cohort. All discovery cohort repertoires had been generated on a single sequencing platform. To predict cytomegalovirus infection status, the study brought together high-throughput TCR immunosequencing, statistical association of individual TCRs with disease status, and machine learning. A separate validation cohort of 100 to 150 different subjects was used in addition to the approximately 700-subject first cohort. The genetic ancestry cluster associated with self-reported Caucasian donors included 81% of the roughly 400 genotyped donors. Rather than using new phenotypic data, the later analysis identified candidate immune exposures from TCR beta sequences and from how often those sequences occurred across donors. A later analysis re-examined previously published TCR beta repertoires from more than 650 donors and added high-resolution HLA genotyping to investigate patterns of TCR occurrence. The study aimed to test whether cataloging public T cell receptors could reveal signatures of past pathogen exposure. Among some 410 genotyped donors of the cohort, an average of around 240,000 unique TCR beta nucleotide sequences were sequenced per donor, 15% to 20% of them non-productive. Using immunosequencing, the study profiled T cell repertoires from about 610 subjects and related those repertoires to cytomegalovirus serostatus. Around 320 gigabases of sequencing data and some 85 million unique TCR sequences were included in an early release covering roughly 600 HLA-typed donors.

The cohort comprised 666 healthy bone marrow donors. All cohort members were sampled while nominally healthy, although unrecorded immune exposures were likely present. The donor was CMV seronegative and belonged to the group of 352 seronegative cohort members. Each donor provided a peripheral blood sample, and peripheral blood mononuclear cells were used for TCR beta sequencing. Genomic DNA was extracted from the blood cell samples with the Qiagen DNeasy Blood Extraction Kit. The full study reports these points: The 87-base-pair reads could not distinguish some IMGT-functional V segments, including TRBV6-2 and TRBV6-3, so those segments were excluded. While some public TCRs were present in many individuals, most TCR sequences turned up only very rarely across donors. Because counts were too low, about 18 rarely observed V segments, including chromosome 9 orphons, were excluded from the earlier analysis of 587 of the donors. The classifier was reported to diagnose cytomegalovirus status with high specificity and sensitivity in both the original and validation cohorts. Linkage disequilibrium might explain the correlated functional status among segregating V segments, but an unknown experimental factor could not be ruled out. In a later analysis, around 17,000 TCR beta sequences were associated with specific HLA alleles at a false discovery rate of 0.05. Compared with the roughly 600-donor mean, donors in an Asian-associated ancestry cluster had fewer N-insertions in productive TCRs, according to a later genetic analysis. A total of fewer than 200 TCR beta chains were listed by the study as associated with cytomegalovirus. The cohort was sequenced for TCR beta chains only, and without alpha or paired-chain data the features that could be detected were limited. Because HLA typing was unavailable for some donors at each locus, only the typed subset was used in association tests. CMV serostatus was the only immune exposure information available for the cohort. An association between a missense DCLRE1C variant and V-gene and J-gene trimming of TCR beta chains was found in a later genetic analysis and replicated in an independent cohort. It was suggested by the authors that the approach could potentially be generalized to other disease states and immunological phenotypes. According to a later analysis, most CMV-associated TCR beta chains appeared to be HLA-restricted, and the HLA associations seemed to be driven largely by CMV exposure. In an earlier analysis of some 500 of the donors, most TCR beta V segments were observed in productive rearrangements about 87% or about 30% of the time, broadly matching IMGT annotations. A further reported finding was that TCR beta sequences accurately predicted the HLA-A and HLA-B alleles for most subjects in the first cohort. A later analysis found that HLA-associated TCR beta chains were more clonally expanded and had lower generation probabilities than equally common non-associated chains. Several of the top co-occurrence clusters appeared to be linked to parvovirus B19, influenza, CMV and Epstein-Barr virus, according to a later analysis. When HLA alleles, especially DR and DQ, strongly co-occurred, attributing TCR associations to individual alleles was difficult. Roughly uniform sequencing depth across donors was assumed in presence/absence analyses, although this assumption may not hold. A group of highly shared sequence variants was considered likely to be a technical artifact of the sequencing pipeline. In a later analysis, the rate of TCR association differed among HLA loci, with DRB1 alleles having the most associated TCRs and HLA-C alleles having the fewest. In vitro tests confirmed that a few of the cytomegalovirus-associated TCR beta chains recognize cytomegalovirus antigens.

The library was generated by the immunoSEQ multiplex PCR assay. A mixture of 60 forward primers for TCR Vbeta segments and 13 reverse primers for TCR Jbeta segments was used in the multiplex PCR. A multiplex PCR assay on genomic DNA amplified the CDR3 region of rearranged TCR beta genes. The Illumina HiSeq System was used to sequence the amplified TCR beta libraries as 87-base-pair reads. The authors processed their data as follows. In a later analysis, tens of millions of unique TCR beta chains were counted across the approximately 620 repertoires, and approximately 11 million of these chains were shared by at least two donors. Raw reads were error-corrected and collapsed into unique sequences with a nearest-neighbor algorithm that merged closely related sequences to remove PCR and sequencing errors. Alignment of CDR3 sequences to IMGT reference sequences was used to assign V, D and J gene segments. For a sequence to be retained, a match of at least six nucleotides to both a V gene segment and a J gene segment was required. Rearrangements were classified as productive when the CDR3 lacked stop codons and remained in frame with V and J, and all other rearrangements were classified as non-productive. Following IMGT convention, CDR3 was defined as the stretch from the second conserved V-encoded cysteine to the conserved J-encoded phenylalanine. The earlier analysis of 500 to 650 of the donors excluded any sequence lacking an unambiguous match to a single V gene segment. In an earlier analysis of about 590 of the donors, a V segment was called functional when productive rearrangements were above 56.7%, and segregating when the standard deviation between donors exceeded 5%. A statistical classification framework was built to diagnose cytomegalovirus status from the catalog of TCR beta chain sequences. A later analysis assigned V and J genes by comparing TCR nucleotide sequences with IMGT/GENE-DB human TR gene sequences. Using the TCRdist pipeline, a later analysis assigned CDR3 sequences along with most-parsimonious VDJ recombination scenarios. A later analysis defined each TCR beta chain by its CDR3 amino acid sequence plus V-gene family, and excluded reads lacking a unique V-gene family. In a later analysis, 450 to 600 highly shared, low-generation-probability nucleotide sequences were removed to address suspected cross-contamination and a sequencing artifact. In a later analysis, a clonal expansion index was calculated for each public chain from normalized within-repertoire ranks of inferred template counts. A later analysis computed generation probabilities with a VDJ recombination model fitted to out-of-frame rearrangements, and checked the results against IGoR. A later analysis scored TCR-TCR, TCR-HLA and TCR-CMV co-occurrence with hypergeometric tests, applying a repertoire-size bias correction to TCR pairs. A later analysis estimated false discovery rates by permuting HLA or CMV assignments 20 times. In a later analysis, co-occurring TCRs were grouped with DBSCAN, and TCRdist sequence similarity was added when clustering was performed within HLA-allele-positive subsets. Co-occurrence clustering excluded repertoires with fewer than 30,000 or more than 120,000 public chains, plus five with anomalous nucleotide sharing. In TCRdb, the immuneACCESS table is reduced to in-frame sequences with V and J assigned. These tables do not hold every clone; where another copy was compared, an unresolved V gene accounts for under half, and the others remain unexplained. The V and J calls and the clone size are those of that table, but D and trimming were determined from the DNA. This sample is represented by more than 100,000 clones; approximately 64% of them were singletons. The top ten clones comprise 2.5% to 4% of the sample.

This receptor chain uses TRBV19 and TRBJ1-1, and TRBD1 matches 10 of the central bases. The source is a woman in her fifties or sixties in good health and CMV-seronegative. The sequenced sample was PBMCs. The bases read TGTGCCAGTGGGGACAGGGGGAACACTGAAGCTTTCTTT. It translates to CASGDRGNTEAFF.